The T cell receptor beta chain under discussion was sequenced for a study of OX40 agonist ivuxolimab in advanced cancers. Background on the study: Patients achieving partial responses numbered three: one hepatocellular carcinoma case and two cutaneous melanoma cases.

Details on this clone: The antigen is undetermined.

The trim removed 1 base at V and 1 base at J, leaving 1 base unmatched. The germline CDR1 and CDR2 sequences are MGHDK and SYGVNS. The CDR3 contains 14 residues. TCRdb's table, derived via immunoSEQ multiplex PCR, lists solely in-frame clones and lacks some. The table records 30,000 or so clones, about 85% of them present only once. Overall study findings and caveats: Expanded clones tended on average to be more numerous among CD8+ T cells than CD4+. Near-lowest levels of clonal expansion characterized partial responders at 0.1-3.0 mg/kg.

Sequenced material: CD4+ or CD8+ T cells sorted from blood, taken in a trial of the OX40 agonist ivuxolimab. The rearrangement uses TRBV25-1 and TRBJ2-7; 7 nucleotides match TRBD1. This TCR came from an adult with an advanced solid tumor such as melanoma, head and neck, liver or kidney cancer. This CDR3 reads CASSESGQSYEQYF. The CDR3 region has the DNA TGTGCCAGCAGTGAATCGGGACAGTCCTACGAGCAGTACTTC.